This is a list of T cell receptor beta chains from one sample in a study of blood T cell repertoires in COVID-19. Only in-frame clones appear in the TCRdb table, and some are missing; sequencing was by immunoSEQ multiplex PCR. The table includes about 270,000 clones, approximately 86% detected once. The sample consisted of peripheral blood. These receptors were taken from a woman between 65 and 79 years old with COVID-19, enrolled during active disease. Both conserved end residues are part of each CDR3. D genes are given only for firm matches. Clone size is stated in some rows and not others, as once, few, many or a class when expanded.

abundance: .
v_gene: TRBV9
j_gene: TRBJ1-5
d_gene: .
CDR3aa: CASSRGHQPQHF
CDR3nt: TGTGCCAGCAGCCGGGGTCATCAGCCCCAGCATTTT

abundance: .
v_gene: TRBV11-2
j_gene: TRBJ2-3
d_gene: .
CDR3aa: CASSLPVDTQYF
CDR3nt: TGTGCCAGCAGCCTCCCGGTAGATACGCAGTATTTT

abundance: few
v_gene: TRBV19
j_gene: TRBJ1-5
d_gene: TRBD1
CDR3aa: CASTATGLGDQPQHF
CDR3nt: TGTGCCAGTACCGCGACAGGGCTGGGAGATCAGCCCCAGCATTTT

abundance: .
v_gene: TRBV3-1/TRBV3-2
j_gene: TRBJ2-3
d_gene: .
CDR3aa: CASSQDTTGDFTDTQYF
CDR3nt: TGTGCCAGCAGCCAAGATACAACGGGGGACTTCACAGATACGCAGTATTTT

abundance: .
v_gene: TRBV27
j_gene: TRBJ2-7
d_gene: .
CDR3aa: CASSLFAGALSYEQYF
CDR3nt: TGTGCCAGCAGTTTATTTGCAGGGGCCCTCTCCTACGAGCAGTACTTC

abundance: .
v_gene: TRBV6-2/TRBV6-3
j_gene: TRBJ2-2
d_gene: .
CDR3aa: CASSYPRFRGSGELFF
CDR3nt: TGTGCCAGCAGTTACCCAAGATTTAGGGGCTCCGGGGAGCTGTTTTTT

abundance: .
v_gene: TRBV7-2
j_gene: TRBJ2-7
d_gene: .
CDR3aa: CASSRSKTASEQYF
CDR3nt: TGTGCCAGCAGTAGGAGTAAGACGGCGTCAGAGCAGTACTTC

abundance: .
v_gene: TRBV10-3
j_gene: TRBJ2-5
d_gene: .
CDR3aa: CAITTGKDQETQYF
CDR3nt: TGTGCCATCACCACCGGGAAGGACCAAGAGACCCAGTACTTC

abundance: .
v_gene: TRBV28
j_gene: TRBJ2-1
d_gene: .
CDR3aa: CASSLFGRGIYNEQFF
CDR3nt: TGTGCCAGCAGTTTATTCGGCAGGGGAATATACAATGAGCAGTTCTTC

abundance: .
v_gene: TRBV11-2
j_gene: TRBJ1-5
d_gene: .
CDR3aa: CASSSEGIQGILGQPQHF
CDR3nt: TGTGCCAGCAGCTCCGAAGGAATACAGGGAATCCTCGGTCAGCCCCAGCATTTT

abundance: .
v_gene: TRBV6-5
j_gene: TRBJ1-1
d_gene: .
CDR3aa: CASRGAPGTEAFF
CDR3nt: TGTGCCAGCAGAGGTGCTCCGGGGACTGAAGCTTTCTTT

abundance: .
v_gene: TRBV5-5
j_gene: TRBJ1-2
d_gene: TRBD1
CDR3aa: CASSSRTGSGYTF
CDR3nt: TGTGCCAGCAGCAGCCGGACAGGGAGCGGCTACACCTTC

abundance: .
v_gene: TRBV4-1
j_gene: TRBJ2-3
d_gene: TRBD2
CDR3aa: CASSQPGLATDTQYF
CDR3nt: TGCGCCAGCAGCCAGCCGGGACTAGCAACAGATACGCAGTATTTT

abundance: .
v_gene: TRBV19
j_gene: TRBJ1-5
d_gene: .
CDR3aa: CASSMGGEANQPQHF
CDR3nt: TGTGCCAGTAGTATGGGAGGGGAGGCCAATCAGCCCCAGCATTTT

abundance: .
v_gene: TRBV21-1
j_gene: TRBJ2-6
d_gene: .
CDR3aa: CASYRGSGANVLTF
CDR3nt: TGTGCCAGTTACAGGGGGTCGGGGGCCAACGTCCTGACTTTC

abundance: .
v_gene: TRBV18
j_gene: TRBJ2-1
d_gene: TRBD2
CDR3aa: CASSLSGGAHEQFF
CDR3nt: TGTGCCAGCTCACTTAGCGGGGGGGCCCATGAGCAGTTCTTC

abundance: .
v_gene: TRBV28
j_gene: TRBJ1-2
d_gene: TRBD1
CDR3aa: CASTGGNYYGYTF
CDR3nt: TGTGCCAGCACAGGGGGGAACTATTATGGCTACACCTTC

abundance: .
v_gene: TRBV19
j_gene: TRBJ1-3
d_gene: TRBD1
CDR3aa: CASSPDRVGNTIYF
CDR3nt: TGTGCCAGTAGTCCTGACAGGGTCGGAAACACCATATATTTT

abundance: .
v_gene: TRBV3-1/TRBV3-2
j_gene: TRBJ1-2
d_gene: .
CDR3aa: CASSQPGNGYTF
CDR3nt: TGTGCCAGCAGCCAACCCGGGAATGGCTACACCTTC

abundance: .
v_gene: TRBV27
j_gene: TRBJ2-7
d_gene: .
CDR3aa: CASSLNVDSKLYEQYF
CDR3nt: TGTGCCAGCAGTTTAAACGTAGACAGCAAACTTTACGAGCAGTACTTC

abundance: few
v_gene: TRBV5-4
j_gene: TRBJ1-2
d_gene: .
CDR3aa: CASSRDIGGYTF
CDR3nt: TGTGCCAGCAGCAGGGACATCGGGGGCTACACCTTC

abundance: .
v_gene: TRBV10-3
j_gene: TRBJ1-2
d_gene: .
CDR3aa: CAISESTGAINYGYTF
CDR3nt: TGTGCCATCAGTGAGTCGACAGGTGCAATCAACTATGGCTACACCTTC

abundance: .
v_gene: TRBV5-6
j_gene: TRBJ1-1
d_gene: .
CDR3aa: CASSLSIGVVAEAFF
CDR3nt: TGTGCCAGCAGCTTGAGTATCGGAGTGGTCGCTGAAGCTTTCTTT

abundance: few
v_gene: TRBV28
j_gene: TRBJ1-4
d_gene: .
CDR3aa: CATSLNPGSGEKLFF
CDR3nt: TGTGCCACCTCCCTAAATCCAGGGTCAGGGGAAAAACTGTTTTTT

abundance: .
v_gene: TRBV2
j_gene: TRBJ1-2
d_gene: TRBD1
CDR3aa: CASSGQGKGYGYTF
CDR3nt: TGTGCCAGCAGTGGACAGGGGAAAGGCTATGGCTACACCTTC

abundance: .
v_gene: TRBV18
j_gene: TRBJ2-7
d_gene: TRBD2
CDR3aa: CASSRREGTYEQYF
CDR3nt: TGTGCCAGCTCGCGACGGGAGGGTACCTACGAGCAGTACTTC